This record looks at one T cell receptor beta chain sequence and its context. This clone's antigen is unknown. No base qualities exist here, and no much larger clone lies one base off it. The sample originates from a study of T-cell memory formation after mild COVID-19 (dated by TCRdb to the early 2020s). Concerning the study at large: TCR sequence clusters from the two donors were found to be largely donor specific. Two young, previously healthy adult volunteers made up the cohort, one male and one female. T-cell clones expanding and contracting after mild COVID-19 in a couple of donors were tracked by longitudinal TCRalpha and TCRbeta repertoire sequencing.

For sequencing, an Illumina NovaSeq 6000 was employed. TCRalpha and TCRbeta cDNA libraries were built by 5'RACE with constant-segment primers, adding sample barcodes and unique molecular identifiers. Trizol reagent was used to extract RNA from every sample. Library amplification was performed in two PCR steps, and a second sample barcode and Illumina TruSeq adapters were introduced in the second step. Sequencing of the libraries was done on an Illumina NovaSeq, producing 2 x 150 bp paired-end reads. Under the source paper's analysis protocol: With migec v1.2.7, reads were demultiplexed and then collapsed into UMI-guided consensus sequences. Using mixcr v2.1.11, UMI consensuses were aligned to TRA and TRB V and J templates and then assembled into clonotypes. Expanded or contracted clonotypes were those called significant by both edgeR and NoisET, with noise models trained on biological replicates. For edgeR calls, the cutoffs were a false discovery rate-adjusted p below 0.01 and a log2 fold-change threshold of 1. As an exploratory analysis of dynamics, max-normalized trajectories of the 1000 most abundant clonotypes were examined with PCA combined with hierarchical clustering. Each responding clone was given a CD4 or CD8 phenotype based on the CD4+ and CD8+ repertoires, which had been sequenced separately. TCRdb handled the public reads itself, with Q25 trimming in fastp and clone calling in MiXCR, and kept productive beta chains. Every distinct CDR3 protein forms one entry, paired with its most common genes and DNA. TCRdb, not the original authors, processed these V and J calls. This sample holds 400,000 to 500,000 distinct CDR3 sequences; roughly 20% were observed only once. The ten largest make up 7.5% to 10% of the sample.

Ficoll-Paque density gradient centrifugation was the method used to isolate PBMCs. The paper as a whole reports these results and caveats: Some responding clones were found in pre-infection memory, which suggests that pre-existing cross-reactive memory T cells took part in the SARS-CoV-2 response. The study covered only a couple of mild cases, and larger cohorts including severe cases with pre-infection samples were considered necessary. Whether the second-wave clones peaking on day 37 were SARS-CoV-2 specific was not confirmed. Contracting CD4+ clones turned up mainly in the CM and EM memory subsets, whereas EMRA was where CD8+ clones were enriched. Clones that contracted from day 15 to 85 showed balanced CD4/CD8 phenotypes, whereas a second wave of clones that expanded from day 15 to 37 leaned towards CD4+.

The source of this sequence is an adult woman who had mild COVID-19 (a few samples of this study predate the infection). The sample titles of this study are shuffled in the database, so cell type and time point are left out; the donor was told from shared clones. Sequencing was performed on PBMCs or a T cell subset sorted from them (not recorded which).

The CDR3 is CSVAGQASYEQYF. The nucleotides are TGCAGCGTTGCGGGTCAGGCTTCCTACGAGCAGTACTTC. The chain links TRBV29-1 with TRBJ2-7, with the identity of the D gene unclear. CDR3 length: 13 amino acids, cysteine to phenylalanine. The CDR3 DNA has 39 bases and is translated from base 1. V is reduced by 4 bases and J by 1 base, leaving a spacing of 11 bases between them. Taken from the germline V gene, the CDR1 and CDR2 loops are SQVTM and ANQGSEA.